The 10 T cell receptor beta chains given below trace back to one sample, sequenced in a study of T cell responses to AZD1222 COVID-19 vaccine (dated by TCRdb to about 2021). This specimen's time point label, interpreted: baseline before first vaccination. The library was obtained by the immunoSEQ multiplex PCR assay. TCRdb retrieved this table from immuneACCESS and kept in-frame rearrangements only. Not all clones are present; in checked studies, unresolved V genes account for under half, and no reason is known for the remainder. The sample table shows more than 85,000 clones, and 88% are seen once. The ten largest clones take up 1.5% to 2% of the sample. This specimen was peripheral blood, taken on day 0 of AZD1222 vaccination. The receptors shown here come from an adult in good health.

This chain connects TRBV25-1 to TRBJ2-7, with 8 bases fitting TRBD1. From germline, CDR1 is MGHDK and CDR2 SYGVNS. V lost 4 bases and J lost 1; bases outside the gene matches: 12. This CDR3 is built from 17 residues. CDR3 residues: CASSGVRTGSGSYEQYF. CDR3 in DNA: TGTGCCAGCAGTGGGGTGCGGACAGGGAGTGGGTCCTACGAGCAGTACTTC.

This sequence joins TRBV5-1 and TRBJ1-6; D possibly corresponds to TRBD1 (6 bases). The germline gives CDR1 SGHRS, CDR2 YFSETQ. V lost 5 bases and J 10 bases, leaving 19 bases between the germline ends. The CDR3 runs to 15 residues. The CDR3 sequence is CASSGGRDAGSPLHF. In nucleotides, the CDR3 is TGCGCCAGCAGTGGGGGCCGCGACGCGGGGTCACCCCTCCACTTT.

A single count supports this clone. The CDR3 nucleotides read TGCGCCAGCAGCGGGAACGGCGCAGAGACCCAGTACTTC. Protein product: CASSGNGAETQYF. The chain couples TRBV5-1 to TRBJ2-5; unclear D gene. The length of the CDR3 is 13 residues. The germline CDR1 and CDR2 sequences are SGHRS and YFSETQ. V was pared by 4 bases and J by 4 bases, with 11 bases between.

The J gene is TRBJ1-1, the V gene TRBV19; D gene ambiguous. V was pared by 4 bases and J by 10 bases, with 19 bases between. CDR1 LNHDA and CDR2 SQIVND come from the germline V gene (reference sequence). This CDR3 spans 14 amino acids. CDR3 protein: CASSTPRVAFSAFF. The CDR3 DNA reads TGTGCCAGTAGTACACCCCGTGTAGCGTTCTCAGCTTTCTTT.

This chain joins TRBV5-1 and TRBJ1-5, with a tentative D call TRBD1 (6 bases). This CDR3 has 14 amino acids. The V and J ends lost 0 bases and 7 bases respectively, with 11 bases between them. Germline CDR1 and CDR2: SGHRS and YFSETQ. The CDR3 loop reads CASSLEGGGQPQHF. The CDR3 DNA follows: TGCGCCAGCAGCTTGGAAGGGGGAGGGCAGCCCCAGCATTTT.

This clone showed up just a few times. The genes are TRBV7-9 and TRBJ2-2; the D is unclear. The CDR3 is 14 residues long. Germline V gene sequence: CDR1 SEHNR, CDR2 FQNEAQ (reference sequence). V was cut by 9 bases and J by 0 bases, with 11 bases left in between. The CDR3 sequence is CARTTRTNTGELFF. CDR3 DNA sequence: TGTGCCAGGACAACAAGGACGAACACCGGGGAGCTGTTTTTT. The entire variable domain, with the rest obtained from reference TRBV7-9 and TRBJ2-2, is as follows: DTGVSQNPRHKITKRGQNVTFRCDPISEHNRLYWYRQTLGQGPEFLTYFQNEAQLEKSRLLSDRFSAERPKGSFSTLEIQRTEQGDSAMYLCARTTRTNTGELFFGEGSRLTVL.

This chain links TRBV5-6 with TRBJ2-3; D possibly corresponds to TRBD2 (5 bases). The V and J ends lost 0 bases and 1 base respectively, with 6 bases between them. The CDR3 totals 14 residues. CDR1 and CDR2 from the germline V gene are SGHDT and YYEEEE. The CDR3 region has the DNA TGTGCCAGCAGCTTGGGGCGGGGCACAGATACGCAGTATTTT. It codes for CASSLGRGTDTQYF.

The chain couples TRBV7-8 to TRBJ2-7; TRBD1 agrees at 11 bases. CDR1 is SGHVS, CDR2 FQNEAQ, per germline. The CDR3 sequence is 18 residues long. V trimming: 5 bases; J trimming: 1 base; junction bases outside the gene matches: 13. CDR3 residues: CASSQWGQGERRSYEQYF. Here the CDR3 DNA reads TGTGCCAGCAGCCAATGGGGACAGGGGGAACGTAGATCCTACGAGCAGTACTTC.

The chain recombines TRBV6-5 with TRBJ2-5, with 9 bases that match TRBD1. The CDR3 spans 13 residues. The V segment lost 7 bases and the J segment 1 base; nucleotides outside the gene matches: 1. Germline V gene sequence: CDR1 MNHEY, CDR2 SVGAGI. The CDR3 coding sequence is TGTGCCAGCAAGGACAGGGGCCAAGAGACCCAGTACTTC. Translating it yields CASKDRGQETQYF.

V is TRBV2 and J is TRBJ1-2; 8 bases line up with TRBD1. CDR3 length: 15 residues. Germline-derived CDR1 and CDR2 are SNHLY and FYNNEI. With V trimmed by 0 bases and J by 2 bases, 2 bases remained unmatched. The CDR3 spells CASSEAGQVNYGYTF. CDR3 nucleotides: TGTGCCAGCAGTGAAGCGGGACAGGTCAACTATGGCTACACCTTC.